The clone carrying this TCR beta chain was detected many times. Its antigen is not known. The protocol attached unique molecular identifiers to individual cDNA molecules. TCRdb re-called the 5' RACE reads with MiXCR, one entry per CDR3 protein. The profile covers about 35,000 distinct CDR3 sequences, with about 4.7% appearing a single time and 13% to 15% taken by the ten largest. The V gene end was trimmed by 7 bases and the J gene end by 0 bases; junction bases not matched to a gene: 5. CDR3 size: 14 residues. The data are from a study of early T cells in non-severe SARS-CoV-2 infection. Across the study: Unsorted whole blood bulk RNA was sequenced, with unpaired chains.

Whole-study results and caveats: VDJdb matching, biased toward anti-spike CD8 responses, missed private and CD4 specificities.

This receptor was obtained from an adult who was a healthcare worker with PCR-confirmed SARS-CoV-2 infection or an uninfected control (not recorded which). Sequencing input: whole blood. J is TRBJ1-2 and V is TRBV12-3 or TRBV12-4; 7 bases are shared with TRBD1. This chain's CDR3 is CASKPGQTNYGYTF. Here the CDR3 DNA reads TGTGCCAGCAAACCGGGACAGACTAACTATGGCTACACCTTC.